This TCR beta chain stems from a study of CD8+CD57+ T cells in acquired aplastic anemia. Looking at the study overall: Sorted CD4+ and CD8+ cells gave an average of about 3 ug of DNA.

The CDR3 spans 15 residues. Germline V gives CDR1 MDHEN, CDR2 SYDVKM. Germline trimming cut 5 bases from V and 4 bases from J; bases unmatched to any gene: 4. TCR beta VDJ and CDR3 profiles were obtained from a genomic DNA template. TCRdb reprocessed the reads with MiXCR, giving one entry per CDR3 protein. This sample has some 180,000 distinct CDR3 sequences, with 35% to 50% found just once. This clonotype was picked up a small number of times. Its antigen is still unknown. Study conclusions and caveats: Comparison of patients with controls identified 25 to 35 shared CD8+ CDR3 sequences. Significant differences in CD8+ Simpson's diversity were not observed between patients and controls.

The material sequenced was sorted CD4+, CD8+, or CD8+CD57+ T cells (not recorded which) from PBMCs. The chain uses TRBV28 and TRBJ2-1, with 11 positions matching TRBD2. This clonotype was sampled from a human donor in good health. CDR3 in DNA: TGTGCCAGCAGTCGCAGACTAGCGGGATACAATGAGCAGTTCTTC. It specifies CASSRRLAGYNEQFF.